This TCR beta chain is drawn from a study of blood T cell repertoires in COVID-19. Original analysis: Estimated nucleated cell counts came from reference gene primer amplification. TCRdb's copy holds only in-frame clones and misses some; the assay was immunoSEQ multiplex PCR. V, J and clone size reflect that table, while D and trimming were determined from the DNA. The sample contains 200,000 or so clones, approximately 91% of which appear only once. Germline loops: CDR1 MDHEN, CDR2 SYDVKM. The CDR3 length is 15 residues. V trimming: 3 bases; J trimming: 4 bases; junction bases outside the gene matches: 6.

The chain employs TRBV28 and TRBJ1-5; 7 bases are shared with TRBD1. The specimen sequenced was peripheral blood. This TCR was sampled from a woman aged 40 to 55 who had recovered from COVID-19. The CDR3 DNA sequence: TGTGCCAGCAGTTTGGGGACAGAGTTTAATCAGCCCCAGCATTTT. Translation: CASSLGTEFNQPQHF.